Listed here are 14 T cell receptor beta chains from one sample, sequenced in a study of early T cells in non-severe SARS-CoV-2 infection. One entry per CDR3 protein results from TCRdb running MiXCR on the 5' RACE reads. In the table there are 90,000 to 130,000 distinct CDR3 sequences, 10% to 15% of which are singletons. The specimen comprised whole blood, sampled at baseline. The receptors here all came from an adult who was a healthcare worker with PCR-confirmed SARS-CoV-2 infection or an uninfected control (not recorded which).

The CDR3 region is CASSRDRVFTGELFF. As DNA, the CDR3 is TGTGCCAGCAGCAGGGACAGGGTCTTCACCGGGGAGCTGTTTTTT. The rearrangement uses TRBV28 and TRBJ2-2, with TRBD1 matching over 9 bases. Germline-derived CDR1 and CDR2 are MDHEN and SYDVKM. CDR3 length: 15 residues. The V and J ends lost 6 bases and 4 bases, in that order; junction bases with no gene match: 6. Full variable domain (outside the CDR3, taken from reference TRBV28 and TRBJ2-2): DVKVTQSSRYLVKRTGEKVFLECVQDMDHENMFWYRQDPGLGLRLIYFSYDVKMKEKGDIPEGYSVSREKKERFSLILESASTNQTSMYLCASSRDRVFTGELFFGEGSRLTVL.

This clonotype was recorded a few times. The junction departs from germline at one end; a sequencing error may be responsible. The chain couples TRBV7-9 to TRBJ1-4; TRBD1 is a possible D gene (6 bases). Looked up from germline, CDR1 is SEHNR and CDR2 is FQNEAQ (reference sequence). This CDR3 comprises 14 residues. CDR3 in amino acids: CTSSSQGTNEKLFF. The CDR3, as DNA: TGTACCAGCAGCTCGCAGGGGACTAATGAAAAACTGTTTTTT.

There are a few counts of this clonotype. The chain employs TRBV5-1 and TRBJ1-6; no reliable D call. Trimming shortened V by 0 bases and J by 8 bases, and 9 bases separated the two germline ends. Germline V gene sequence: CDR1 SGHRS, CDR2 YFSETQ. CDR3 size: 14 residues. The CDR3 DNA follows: TGCGCCAGCAGCTTGGGCCAGTCATATTCACCCCTCCACTTT. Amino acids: CASSLGQSYSPLHF.

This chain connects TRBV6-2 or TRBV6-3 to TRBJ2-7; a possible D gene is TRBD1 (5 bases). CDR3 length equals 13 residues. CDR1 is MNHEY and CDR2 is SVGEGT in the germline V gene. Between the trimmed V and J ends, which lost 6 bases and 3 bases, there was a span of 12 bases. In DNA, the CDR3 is TGTGCCAGCAGAGTTACAGGAATCTACGAGCAGTACTTC. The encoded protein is CASRVTGIYEQYF.

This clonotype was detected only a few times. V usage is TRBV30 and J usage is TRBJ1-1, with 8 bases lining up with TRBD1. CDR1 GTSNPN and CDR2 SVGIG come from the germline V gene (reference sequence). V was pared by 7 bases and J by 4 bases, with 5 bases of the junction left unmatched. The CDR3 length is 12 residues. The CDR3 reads CAFDRGGTEAFF. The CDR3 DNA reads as TGTGCCTTTGACAGGGGTGGCACTGAAGCTTTCTTT.

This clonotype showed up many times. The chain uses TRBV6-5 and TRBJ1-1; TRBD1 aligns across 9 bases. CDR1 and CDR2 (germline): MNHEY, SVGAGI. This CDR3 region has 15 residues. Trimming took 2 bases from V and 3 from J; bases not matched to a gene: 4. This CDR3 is CASSYAGQGHTEAFF. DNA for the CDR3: TGTGCCAGCAGTTACGCGGGACAGGGTCACACTGAAGCTTTCTTT.

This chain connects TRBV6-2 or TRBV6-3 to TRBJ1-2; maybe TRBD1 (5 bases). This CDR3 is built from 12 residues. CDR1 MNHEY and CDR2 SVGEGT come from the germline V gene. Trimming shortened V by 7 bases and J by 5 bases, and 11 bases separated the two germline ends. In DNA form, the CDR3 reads TGTGCCAGCAACTCCCCAGGGTATGGCTACACCTTC. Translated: CASNSPGYGYTF.

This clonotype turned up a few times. The CDR3 sequence is CSAKQSGNQPQHF. The DNA for the CDR3 is TGCAGTGCTAAACAATCCGGCAATCAGCCCCAGCATTTT. The chain joins TRBV20-1 to TRBJ1-5; no firm D call. Germline CDR1 reads DFQATT; CDR2 reads SNEGSKA (reference sequence). This CDR3 has 13 amino acids. With 4 bases removed from V and 2 bases from J, the gap between germline ends came to 9 bases.

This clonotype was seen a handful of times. The CDR3 sequence: CASNLVMGAQTEAFF. The CDR3 nucleotides are TGTGCCAGCAACCTCGTTATGGGGGCGCAAACTGAAGCTTTCTTT. The chain carries TRBV7-2 and TRBJ1-1; perhaps TRBD1 as D (6 bases). V shed 7 bases and J shed 5 bases, with 20 bases lying between them. This CDR3 is built from 15 residues. From germline, CDR1 is SGHTA and CDR2 FQGNSA.

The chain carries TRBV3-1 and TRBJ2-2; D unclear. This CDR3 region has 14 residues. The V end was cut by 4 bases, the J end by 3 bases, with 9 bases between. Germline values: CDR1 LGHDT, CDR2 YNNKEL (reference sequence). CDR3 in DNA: TGTGCCAGCAGCCGAAAAGGCCACACCGGGGAGCTGTTTTTT. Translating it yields CASSRKGHTGELFF.

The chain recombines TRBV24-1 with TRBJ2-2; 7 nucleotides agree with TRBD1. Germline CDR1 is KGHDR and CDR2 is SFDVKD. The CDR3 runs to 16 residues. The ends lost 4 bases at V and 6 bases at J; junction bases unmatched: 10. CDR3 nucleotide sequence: TGTGCCACCAGTGACCGCGGACAGGCAGGGCCCGGGGAGCTGTTTTTT. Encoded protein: CATSDRGQAGPGELFF.

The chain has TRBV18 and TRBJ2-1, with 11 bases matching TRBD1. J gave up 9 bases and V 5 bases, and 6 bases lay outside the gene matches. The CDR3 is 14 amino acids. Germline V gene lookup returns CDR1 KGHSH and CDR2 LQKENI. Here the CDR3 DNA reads TGTGCCAGCTCATCGGACAGGGGGCGCGGTGAGCAGTTCTTC. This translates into CASSSDRGRGEQFF.

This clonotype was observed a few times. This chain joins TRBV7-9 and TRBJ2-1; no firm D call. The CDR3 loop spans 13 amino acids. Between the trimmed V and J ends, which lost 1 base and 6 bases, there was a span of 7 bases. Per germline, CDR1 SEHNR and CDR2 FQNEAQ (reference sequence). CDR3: CASSLETFNEQFF. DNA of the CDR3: TGTGCCAGCAGCTTAGAAACCTTCAATGAGCAGTTCTTC.

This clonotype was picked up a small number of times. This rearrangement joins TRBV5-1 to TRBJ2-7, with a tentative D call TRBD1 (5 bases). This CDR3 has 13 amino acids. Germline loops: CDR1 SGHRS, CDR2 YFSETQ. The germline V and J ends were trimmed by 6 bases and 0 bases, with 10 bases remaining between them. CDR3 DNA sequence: TGCGCCAGCAAAAGGGGCCCCTCCTACGAGCAGTACTTC. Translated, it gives CASKRGPSYEQYF.